This T cell receptor beta chain was documented in a study of blood T cell repertoires in COVID-19. Study-wide background: Italy, Spain and the United States were the sources of the convalescent and acute COVID-19 samples. PBMCs, B-cell-depleted T cells, or T cells provided the cDNA or gDNA that made up the material.

The length of the CDR3 is 16 residues. Germline V CDR1 and CDR2: MNHEY, SVGAGI. The junction had 8 bases not matched to a gene; V was cut back by 2 bases and J by 3 bases. Original methodology: By means of reference gene primer amplification, nucleated cell counts were estimated. The protocol was immunoSEQ multiplex PCR, while the TCRdb copy is restricted to in-frame clones and leaves out a portion. V, J and clone size are taken as reported in that table, and D and trimming were inferred from the DNA itself. Here the sample spans 350,000 to 450,000 clones, 85% being singletons. The chain is built from TRBV6-5 and TRBJ2-7; 9 positions match TRBD2. Sequencing was done on a sample of peripheral blood. The receptor's source is a woman between 18 and 29 years old with acute or convalescent COVID-19. The CDR3 loop is CASSYALAGMDYEQYF. The CDR3 DNA follows: TGTGCCAGCAGTTACGCTCTAGCGGGGATGGACTACGAGCAGTACTTC.